This T cell receptor beta chain was identified in a study of T cells in localized non-small cell lung cancer. General observations from the study: It was uninvolved adjacent lung that showed the highest T cell clonality, exceeding tumor.

Remarks on this clone: The antigen remains unidentified.

The germline CDR1 and CDR2 sequences are SGHTS and YDEGEE. V dropped 8 bases and J dropped 4 bases, with 14 bases sitting between them. The CDR3 has 13 residues. Data came from immunoSEQ multiplex PCR; TCRdb stores just in-frame clones and leaves some out. The repertoire has about 53,000 clones, roughly 83% of them found once; the top ten carry about a sixth. The source of this sequence is a man aged 35 to 69 with stage III lung adenocarcinoma. The specimen comprised peripheral blood mononuclear cells, sampled before any cancer treatment. J is TRBJ2-3 and V is TRBV5-8, with a possible D match to TRBD1 (6 bases). Here the CDR3 DNA reads TGTGCCAGTACACAGGGTAGACCAGATACGCAGTATTTT. The encoded protein is CASTQGRPDTQYF.